This TCR beta chain was retrieved from a study of T cells in Graves' hyperthyroidism and ophthalmopathy. Whole-study results and caveats: By a 13 V-J model, ophthalmopathy was set apart from stable hyperthyroidism.

What was amplified from RNA transcripts were TCR beta CDR3 regions. The HTBI primer set was used in a first-round RT-PCR of the TCR CDR3. TCRdb itself ran the multiplex PCR reads through MiXCR, one entry per CDR3 protein. This sample has 75,000 to 100,000 distinct CDR3 sequences; 35% to 45% occur once, and the top ten carry 10% to 13%. It was considered stable Graves' hyperthyroidism when ophthalmopathy did not progress within 18 months. Newly diagnosed hyperthyroidism patients aged 18 to 65 years had disease lasting under 2 months. A word on this clonotype: Its antigen remains unidentified. Mismatch with germline at one junction end may stem from a read error.

CDR3 length: 16 amino acids. Germline values: CDR1 WNHNN, CDR2 SYGVQD (reference sequence). Sequencing was carried out using peripheral blood or thyroid tissue (not recorded which). The rearrangement joins TRBV10-1 to TRBJ2-2; perhaps TRBD2 as D (5 bases). This sequence was found in a woman between 25 and 40 years old with Graves' hyperthyroidism. CDR3 sequence reads: CASSVAFPANTGELLF. The CDR3 DNA is TGCGCCAGCAGTGTCGCGTTCCCCGCGAACACCGGGGAGCTGCTTTTT.